A single sample is the source of the 18 T cell receptor beta chains below, sequenced in a study of control samples from healthy donors and cancer patients. The protocol was immunoSEQ multiplex PCR, while the TCRdb copy is restricted to in-frame clones and leaves out a portion. Altogether 150,000 or so clones are present, 93% being singletons, with the ten largest covering less than 6%. Sequencing was carried out using blood. The source of these receptors is a young man in good health.

The V and J genes are TRBV6-5 and TRBJ2-7; unclear D gene. The V and J ends lost 1 base and 6 bases respectively, with 19 bases between them. Per germline, CDR1 MNHEY and CDR2 SVGAGI. The CDR3 loop spans 16 amino acids. This CDR3 reads CASSYLGRGVRREQYF. In DNA form, the CDR3 reads TGTGCCAGCAGTTACTTGGGTCGTGGGGTACGGCGCGAGCAGTACTTC.

J is TRBJ2-2 and V is TRBV9, with D maybe TRBD2 (6 bases). Per germline, CDR1 SGDLS and CDR2 YYNGEE. V lost 3 bases, J lost 5 bases, and 14 bases lay in between. The CDR3 contains 15 residues. This CDR3 is CASSGDGGWTGELFF. The DNA of the CDR3 is TGTGCCAGCAGCGGAGACGGGGGTTGGACCGGGGAGCTGTTTTTT.

The V gene is TRBV4-1, the J gene TRBJ2-5; D may correspond to TRBD1 or TRBD2 (5 bases each). The CDR3 covers 15 residues. Trimming took off 4 bases at V and 7 bases at J, with 19 bases between the two ends. Germline loops: CDR1 MGHRA, CDR2 YSYEKL. The CDR3 spells CASSPSGPIRGTQYF. DNA of the CDR3: TGCGCCAGCAGCCCTTCGGGACCAATACGGGGGACCCAGTACTTC.

The chain employs TRBV7-2 and TRBJ1-2, with D hard to call. From germline, CDR1 is SGHTA and CDR2 FQGNSA. The CDR3 is 12 residues long. The V gene lost 4 bases and the J gene lost 4 bases, with 7 bases spanning the gap. CDR3 region: CASSSTRYGYTF. CDR3 coding DNA: TGTGCCAGCAGCTCCACCCGCTATGGCTACACCTTC.

This clone was found once. The chain links TRBV3-1 (or the pseudogene TRBV3-2) to TRBJ1-6, with D unresolved. Between the trimmed V and J ends, which lost 1 base and 10 bases, there was a span of 14 bases. CDR3 length equals 15 residues. Germline V CDR1 and CDR2: LGHDT, YNNKEL (reference sequence). CDR3 loop: CASSQGGGKQSPLHF. In nucleotides, the CDR3 is TGTGCCAGCAGCCAAGGGGGAGGGAAACAGTCACCCCTCCACTTT.

The CDR3 nucleotides read TGTGCCAGCAGTGAGAGGTATGAGAATGAAAAACTGTTTTTT. Its translation is CASSERYENEKLFF. V is TRBV2 and J is TRBJ1-4; D unresolved. Trimming cost V 3 bases and J 5 bases, with 10 bases left between them. Germline V lookup: CDR1 SNHLY, CDR2 FYNNEI. The CDR3 runs to 14 residues.

The chain is built from TRBV5-6 and TRBJ2-7, with 7 positions matching TRBD2. With 0 bases clipped from V and 4 bases from J, the junction kept 7 bases outside the gene matches. The CDR3 length is 15 residues. Germline values: CDR1 SGHDT, CDR2 YYEEEE. The CDR3 DNA sequence: TGTGCCAGCAGCTTGGCCGGGCGGGGGAGGTACGAGCAGTACTTC. Encoded protein: CASSLAGRGRYEQYF.

The genes are TRBV11-2 and TRBJ2-3, with D perhaps TRBD2 (5 bases). The germline V gene encodes CDR1 SGHAT and CDR2 FQNNGV. V lost 5 bases and J 3 bases, leaving 21 bases between the germline ends. The CDR3 is 17 residues long. Here the CDR3 reads CASSPREGLGWTDTQYF. The CDR3 nucleotides read TGTGCCAGCAGCCCAAGAGAGGGTTTGGGTTGGACAGATACGCAGTATTTT. Combining the CDR3 with reference TRBV11-2 and TRBJ2-3 gives the whole variable domain EAGVAQSPRYKIIEKRQSVAFWCNPISGHATLYWYQQILGQGPKLLIQFQNNGVVDDSQLPKDRFSAERLKGVDSTLKIQPAKLEDSAVYLCASSPREGLGWTDTQYFGPGTRLTVL.

The V call is TRBV9, the J call TRBJ1-1; D is perhaps TRBD1 (6 bases). This CDR3 contains 16 residues. Germline assignment: CDR1 SGDLS and CDR2 YYNGEE. The V end lost 2 bases, the J end lost 4 bases, and 18 bases lay between the germline ends. The CDR3 reads CASSVHPGGRGTEAFF. CDR3 in DNA: TGTGCCAGCAGCGTTCACCCCGGGGGGCGAGGCACTGAAGCTTTCTTT.

The chain employs TRBV10-2 and TRBJ1-2, with D possibly being TRBD1 (5 bases). V was cut by 2 bases and J by 4 bases, with 17 bases left in between. Germline values: CDR1 WSHSY, CDR2 SAAADI. The CDR3 runs to 16 residues. The CDR3 DNA reads TGCGCCAGCAGTGAGATGGGACTGGGGGTAGTCTATGGCTACACCTTC. Amino acid sequence: CASSEMGLGVVYGYTF.

This chain connects TRBV28 to TRBJ1-1; tentative D call: TRBD1 (5 bases). V lost 2 bases, J lost 2 bases, and 15 bases lay in between. The CDR3 is 16 residues long. Germline V lookup: CDR1 MDHEN, CDR2 SYDVKM. This CDR3 reads CASSLRPGTVNTEAFF. The CDR3 DNA reads as TGTGCCAGCAGTTTAAGGCCCGGGACGGTCAACACTGAAGCTTTCTTT.

The chain couples TRBV5-1 to TRBJ2-7; 9 bases line up with TRBD2. This CDR3 spans 14 amino acids. J lost 7 bases, V lost 4 bases, and 9 bases had no gene match. Per germline, CDR1 SGHRS and CDR2 YFSETQ. The CDR3 protein is CASSPGGGVGEQYF. CDR3 nucleotide sequence: TGCGCCAGCAGCCCTGGCGGGGGGGTTGGAGAGCAGTACTTC.

The gene calls are TRBV5-4 and TRBJ1-2; TRBD1 aligns across 10 bases. The ends lost 7 bases at V and 7 bases at J; junction bases unmatched: 7. The CDR3 covers 13 residues. Germline lookup yields CDR1 SGHNT and CDR2 YYREEE (reference sequence). The CDR3 region has the DNA TGTGCCAGCGTTCGGGACAGGGGCTTTGGCTACACCTTC. This sequence encodes CASVRDRGFGYTF.

Turning to this clone: One junction end does not reproduce the germline sequence, and a read error may be involved. The V gene is TRBV7-7, the J gene TRBJ1-6; D unresolved. The CDR3 runs to 13 residues. The germline CDR1 and CDR2 sequences are SSHAT and FNYEAQ (reference sequence). The CDR3, as DNA: TGTGCTAGCAGCCACAGATTCGGGTCACCCCTCCACTTT. Its translation: CASSHRFGSPLHF.

The V gene is TRBV9, the J gene TRBJ2-7; D possibly corresponds to TRBD2 (6 bases). This CDR3 comprises 15 residues. The germline V gene has CDR1 SGDLS and CDR2 YYNGEE. Trimming left V 0 bases short and J 6 bases short, with 16 bases between. The CDR3 DNA reads TGTGCCAGCAGCGTAGAAGGGGACTTCCGCGCCGAGCAGTACTTC. This encodes CASSVEGDFRAEQYF.

This clone was detected once. The chain joins TRBV18 to TRBJ1-4; 9 bases line up with TRBD1. The germline gives CDR1 KGHSH, CDR2 LQKENI. The J segment lost 11 bases and the V segment lost 8 bases, leaving 12 bases of the junction unmatched. CDR3 length equals 14 residues. The CDR3 DNA reads TGTGCCAGCGGCTCGGGACAGGGACCTAACAAACTGTTTTTT. Translation gives CASGSGQGPNKLFF.

The V and J genes are TRBV6-1 and TRBJ2-2; 15 nucleotides line up with TRBD2. Germline values: CDR1 MNHNS, CDR2 SASEGT. The CDR3 contains 18 residues. Unmatched junction bases numbered 12, after V lost 8 bases and J lost 5 bases. The DNA of the CDR3 is TGTGCCAGCTGTGTCGGACTAGCGGGAGGGGTGTGGACCGGGGAGCTGTTTTTT. Translating gives CASCVGLAGGVWTGELFF.

This clone was found a few times. The chain joins TRBV3-1 (or the pseudogene TRBV3-2) to TRBJ1-6; 9 nucleotides align to TRBD1. V shed 4 bases, J shed 10 bases, and the junction held 17 bases outside the gene matches. Germline loops: CDR1 LGHDT, CDR2 YNNKEL (reference sequence). This CDR3 has 18 amino acids. CDR3 amino acids: CASSRTGAPIFYYSPLHF. DNA of the CDR3: TGTGCCAGCAGCCGGACAGGGGCCCCAATTTTTTATTACTCACCCCTCCACTTT.